These 27 T cell receptor beta chains originate from one sample sequenced in a study of T cell responses to AZD1222 COVID-19 vaccine. Only in-frame clones appear in the TCRdb table, and some are missing; sequencing was by immunoSEQ multiplex PCR. Of 75,000 to 85,000 clones listed, approximately 80% are singletons. Sequenced here: peripheral blood, sampled 28 days after the second dose of the MenACWY control vaccine. The receptors originated from an adult who received the MenACWY meningococcal vaccine as a control.

This chain joins TRBV5-4 and TRBJ2-3; 8 bases are a match to TRBD2. CDR3 length equals 16 residues. Looked up from germline, CDR1 is SGHNT and CDR2 is YYREEE (reference sequence). The junction had 8 bases not matched to a gene; V was cut back by 4 bases and J by 1 base. The CDR3 loop is CASSPTGRGGTDTQYF. Written as DNA, the CDR3 is TGTGCCAGCAGCCCCACTGGGCGGGGGGGCACAGATACGCAGTATTTT.

The chain uses TRBV7-8 and TRBJ1-5; TRBD1 aligns across 11 bases. J gave up 7 bases and V 10 bases, and 12 bases lay outside the gene matches. Germline loops: CDR1 SGHVS, CDR2 FQNEAQ. This CDR3 is built from 15 residues. This CDR3 is CATSWTGGIGQPQHF. The DNA of the CDR3 is TGTGCCACCTCTTGGACAGGGGGCATAGGGCAGCCCCAGCATTTT.

The CDR3 loop reads CASSIVAGALDTEAFF. The CDR3 DNA reads as TGTGCCAGTAGTATTGTGGCAGGGGCCTTGGACACTGAAGCTTTCTTT. The chain couples TRBV19 to TRBJ1-1; D might be TRBD1 (6 bases). The germline V gene encodes CDR1 LNHDA and CDR2 SQIVND (reference sequence). This CDR3 is built from 16 residues. Trimming removed 3 bases at V and 3 bases at J, with 17 bases between. The variable domain in full, completed from reference TRBV19 and TRBJ1-1, reads DGGITQSPKYLFRKEGQNVTLSCEQNLNHDAMYWYRQDPGQGLRLIYYSQIVNDFQKGDIAEGYSVSREKKESFPLTVTSAQKNPTAFYLCASSIVAGALDTEAFFGQGTRLTVV.

This chain links TRBV6-1 with TRBJ2-7, with 9 bases that match TRBD1. This CDR3 is built from 15 residues. Germline V CDR1 and CDR2: MNHNS, SASEGT. The V segment lost 0 bases and the J segment 1 base; nucleotides outside the gene matches: 1. The chain's CDR3 is CASSEAGQGSYEQYF. Written as DNA, the CDR3 is TGTGCCAGCAGTGAAGCGGGACAGGGTTCCTACGAGCAGTACTTC.

This clone was seen only a few times. The DNA of the CDR3 is TGCGCCAGCAGCAAGTTTGGTTTCGAGCGGGCCCTGGACGAGCAGTACTTC. It codes for CASSKFGFERALDEQYF. V and J are TRBV4-1 and TRBJ2-7, with D possibly matching TRBD2 (6 bases). The CDR3 totals 17 residues. Trimming pared 5 bases from V and 5 bases from J, leaving 25 bases between. The germline V gene encodes CDR1 MGHRA and CDR2 YSYEKL.

The chain has TRBV20-1 and TRBJ2-7; 8 bases fit TRBD2. The length of the CDR3 is 15 residues. From germline, CDR1 is DFQATT and CDR2 SNEGSKA (reference sequence). V lost 3 bases to trimming and J lost 1 base; unmatched junction nucleotides: 8. CDR3 loop: CSASDTSGKSYEQYF. In DNA form, the CDR3 reads TGCAGTGCTAGTGATACTAGCGGCAAATCCTACGAGCAGTACTTC.

The chain employs TRBV24-1 and TRBJ2-5, with 7 bases matching TRBD2. Per germline, CDR1 KGHDR and CDR2 SFDVKD. With 0 bases clipped from V and 2 bases from J, the junction kept 2 bases outside the gene matches. The CDR3 extends over 15 amino acids. In nucleotides, the CDR3 is TGTGCCACCAGTGATTTGGAGCGGGGTCAAGAGACCCAGTACTTC. Translation gives CATSDLERGQETQYF.

This clone came up once. The J gene is TRBJ2-7, the V gene TRBV7-2; the D call may be TRBD1 or TRBD2 (5 bases each). V shed 5 bases and J shed 6 bases, with 14 bases lying between them. The CDR3 extends over 13 amino acids. CDR1 is SGHTA, CDR2 FQGNSA, per germline. CDR3 sequence (DNA): TGTGCCAGCAGCCCTGGGACCGCCGGCGAGCAGTACTTC. Translating gives CASSPGTAGEQYF.

In this sample, this clone turned up a few times. The CDR3 bases are TGTGCCAGCAGCTTCTCTGGGGCCAACGTCCTGACTTTC. Protein product: CASSFSGANVLTF. J is TRBJ2-6 and V is TRBV5-6; unclear D gene. The CDR3 length is 13 residues. CDR1 and CDR2 from the germline V gene are SGHDT and YYEEEE. V lost 2 bases and J lost 0, with 0 bases in between.

The rearrangement joins TRBV28 to TRBJ2-5; 10 positions agree with TRBD2. Germline V gene sequence: CDR1 MDHEN, CDR2 SYDVKM. The CDR3 has 16 amino acids. With 1 base clipped from V and 2 bases from J, the junction kept 4 bases outside the gene matches. The CDR3 DNA sequence: TGTGCCAGCAGTTTATCTAGCGGGGGACCTCAAGAGACCCAGTACTTC. Translated, it gives CASSLSSGGPQETQYF.

This clone was seen at least ten times. J is TRBJ2-1 and V is TRBV7-2, with D perhaps TRBD1 (5 bases). V gave up 5 bases and J gave up 12 bases, with 23 bases separating them. The length of the CDR3 is 15 residues. CDR1 is SGHTA and CDR2 is FQGNSA in the germline V gene. For the CDR3, the DNA is TGTGCCAGCAGCGGGGTGACAGTAACATCCTCAGGGCAGTTCTTC. Its protein is CASSGVTVTSSGQFF.

The V call is TRBV3-1 (or the pseudogene TRBV3-2), the J call TRBJ1-6; perhaps TRBD1 as D (6 bases). The V and J ends lost 3 bases and 5 bases respectively, with 17 bases between them. CDR1 and CDR2 (germline): LGHDT, YNNKEL (reference sequence). CDR3 size: 17 residues. CDR3 bases: TGTGCCAGCAGCCACCCTGGAGGGGGGCGCGATAATTCACCCCTCCACTTT. This encodes CASSHPGGGRDNSPLHF.

This clone appeared a single time. The chain combines TRBV5-6 with TRBJ1-1, with D tentatively TRBD1 (6 bases). Germline V lookup: CDR1 SGHDT, CDR2 YYEEEE. V lost 4 bases to trimming and J lost 1 base, with 11 bases between them. This CDR3 region has 14 residues. The CDR3 DNA reads as TGTGCCAGCAGCCAAGGACAGTGGAACACTGAAGCTTTCTTT. Translated: CASSQGQWNTEAFF.

The CDR3 DNA reads TGTGCCAGCAGTTTAGGCGGCTCCTACGAGCAGTACTTC. This codes for CASSLGGSYEQYF. The chain is built from TRBV28 and TRBJ2-7, with D uncertain. Germline V gene data show CDR1 as MDHEN and CDR2 as SYDVKM. Trimming removed 2 bases at V and 0 bases at J, with 5 bases between. The CDR3 extends over 13 amino acids.

The chain is built from TRBV4-2 and TRBJ2-7; 9 bases map to TRBD1. Germline V CDR1 and CDR2: LGHNA, YNFKEQ. Unmatched junction bases numbered 10, after V lost 5 bases and J lost 5 bases. The CDR3 is 15 residues long. The CDR3 loop is CASSLRLGTGNEQYF. The CDR3 region has the DNA TGTGCCAGCAGCTTAAGACTGGGGACAGGGAACGAGCAGTACTTC.

CDR3 DNA sequence: TGTGCCAGCAACCCCGAGAACACCGGGGAGCTGTTTTTT. This sequence encodes CASNPENTGELFF. The J gene is TRBJ2-2, the V gene TRBV6-5; D remains unclear. With 7 bases removed from V and 1 base from J, the gap between germline ends came to 7 bases. CDR1 MNHEY and CDR2 SVGAGI come from the germline V gene. The CDR3 consists of 13 residues.

This chain links TRBV7-9 with TRBJ2-1; 12 positions agree with TRBD1. The germline CDR1 and CDR2 sequences are SEHNR and FQNEAQ (reference sequence). The CDR3 extends over 19 amino acids. With V trimmed by 5 bases and J by 0 bases, 11 bases remained unmatched. The CDR3, as DNA: TGTGCCAGCAGCGGACCGGGACAGGGGGCGTCGGGCTCCTACAATGAGCAGTTCTTC. This sequence encodes CASSGPGQGASGSYNEQFF. The full variable domain, rest sourced from reference TRBV7-9 and TRBJ2-1, is DTGVSQNPRHKITKRGQNVTFRCDPISEHNRLYWYRQTLGQGPEFLTYFQNEAQLEKSRLLSDRFSAERPKGSFSTLEIQRTEQGDSAMYLCASSGPGQGASGSYNEQFFGPGTRLTVL.

The CDR3 reads CASSLVVENRGYTF. Here the CDR3 DNA reads TGTGCCAGCAGCTTGGTTGTGGAAAACCGTGGCTACACCTTC. This chain links TRBV5-6 with TRBJ1-2, with D unclear. V was pared by 0 bases and J by 7 bases, with 13 bases between. CDR1 is SGHDT, CDR2 YYEEEE, per germline. This CDR3 comprises 14 residues.

V and J are TRBV4-1 and TRBJ2-7; D possibly uses TRBD1 or TRBD2 (5 bases each). Germline V lookup: CDR1 MGHRA, CDR2 YSYEKL. Trimming took off 4 bases at V and 2 bases at J, with 18 bases between the two ends. CDR3 length: 16 amino acids. This CDR3 is CASSRSYEGKPYEQYF. The CDR3 DNA reads as TGCGCCAGCAGCCGCTCCTACGAGGGGAAGCCCTACGAGCAGTACTTC.

This chain uses TRBV4-2 with TRBJ2-1; 10 bases map to TRBD1. The CDR3 is 14 residues long. Looked up from germline, CDR1 is LGHNA and CDR2 is YNFKEQ. V was clipped by 1 base and J by 9 bases; unmatched bases: 3. The CDR3 DNA reads TGTGCCAGCAGCCAAGGAAGGACAGGGGGTGAGCAGTTCTTC. This sequence encodes CASSQGRTGGEQFF.

This chain uses TRBV7-8 with TRBJ2-7, with 8 bases identical to TRBD1. Trimming took 3 bases from V and 1 from J; bases not matched to a gene: 8. Germline-derived CDR1 and CDR2 are SGHVS and FQNEAQ. The CDR3 extends over 16 amino acids. This chain's CDR3 is CASSLEGTGVSYEQYF. The CDR3, as DNA: TGTGCCAGCAGCTTGGAAGGGACAGGAGTATCCTACGAGCAGTACTTC.

V gene TRBV6-5 combines with J gene TRBJ2-5; D could derive from TRBD1 or TRBD2 (6 bases each). Trimming left V 10 bases short and J 4 bases short, with 16 bases between. Germline loops: CDR1 MNHEY, CDR2 SVGAGI. This CDR3 comprises 13 residues. The CDR3 nucleotides read TGTGCCATCCTGCGGGACATGCGAGAGACCCAGTACTTC. Translating it yields CAILRDMRETQYF.

This chain joins TRBV4-3 and TRBJ2-2; 12 bases are a match to TRBD2. Germline V CDR1 and CDR2: LGHNA, YSLEER. The V gene end was trimmed by 3 bases and the J gene end by 4 bases; junction bases not matched to a gene: 3. The CDR3 runs to 16 residues. The CDR3 loop reads CASSHLAGGRTGELFF. CDR3 sequence (DNA): TGCGCCAGCAGCCACCTAGCGGGGGGGCGCACCGGGGAGCTGTTTTTT.

The chain joins TRBV19 to TRBJ1-5; D call uncertain. Per the germline V gene, CDR1 is LNHDA and CDR2 is SQIVND (reference sequence). V was clipped by 3 bases and J by 2 bases, with 14 bases between them. The length of the CDR3 is 16 residues. CDR3 nucleotide sequence: TGTGCCAGTAGTATCCCGGGAGTGTGGGGCAATCAGCCCCAGCATTTT. As protein: CASSIPGVWGNQPQHF.

The chain carries TRBV5-1 and TRBJ1-1; perhaps TRBD1 as D (5 bases). Trimming pared 5 bases from V and 4 bases from J, leaving 15 bases between. The germline gives CDR1 SGHRS, CDR2 YFSETQ. The CDR3 has 14 residues. For the CDR3, the DNA is TGCGCCAGCAGTCGTGACGGGGGGATCACTGAAGCTTTCTTT. Its translation: CASSRDGGITEAFF. Using reference TRBV5-1 and TRBJ1-1 for the parts outside the CDR3, the full variable domain is KAGVTQTPRYLIKTRGQQVTLSCSPISGHRSVSWYQQTPGQGLQFLFEYFSETQRNKGNFPGRFSGRQFSNSRSEMNVSTLELGDSALYLCASSRDGGITEAFFGQGTRLTVV.

The chain employs TRBV3-1 (or the pseudogene TRBV3-2) and TRBJ2-2; 11 positions agree with TRBD1. Trimming cost V 0 bases and J 7 bases; bases outside gene matches: 7. CDR1 is LGHDT, CDR2 YNNKEL, per germline (reference sequence). This CDR3 is 17 amino acids long. In DNA form, the CDR3 reads TGTGCCAGCAGCCAAGATTTTGGACAGGGGGCAAACGGGGAGCTGTTTTTT. Translation gives CASSQDFGQGANGELFF.

The genes are TRBV4-1 and TRBJ2-5, with 8 bases that match TRBD2. V lost 4 bases and J lost 5; bases outside the gene matches: 6. CDR3 length: 14 amino acids. Germline V gene lookup returns CDR1 MGHRA and CDR2 YSYEKL. DNA of the CDR3: TGCGCCAGCAGCCCTGCCGGACTAGCTGAGACCCAGTACTTC. Encoded protein: CASSPAGLAETQYF.